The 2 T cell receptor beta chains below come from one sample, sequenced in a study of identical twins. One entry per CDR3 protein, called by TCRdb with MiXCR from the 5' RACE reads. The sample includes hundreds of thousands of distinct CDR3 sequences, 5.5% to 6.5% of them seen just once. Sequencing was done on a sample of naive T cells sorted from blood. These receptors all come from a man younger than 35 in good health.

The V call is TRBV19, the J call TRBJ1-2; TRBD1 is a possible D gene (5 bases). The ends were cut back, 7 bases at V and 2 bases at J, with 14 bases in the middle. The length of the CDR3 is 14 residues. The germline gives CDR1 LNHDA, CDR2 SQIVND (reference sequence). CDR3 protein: CASTVRQGNYGYTF. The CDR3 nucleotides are TGTGCCAGTACCGTTAGGCAGGGCAACTATGGCTACACCTTC.

Written as DNA, the CDR3 is TGTGCCAGCAGCTTAGGCGGCAGGGAGGGTATCTATGGCTACACCTTC. As protein: CASSLGGREGIYGYTF. The chain employs TRBV7-9 and TRBJ1-2, with a weak D call TRBD1 (5 bases). CDR3 size: 16 residues. Trimming cost V 1 base and J 4 bases, with 16 bases left between them. CDR1 and CDR2 from the germline V gene are SEHNR and FQNEAQ (reference sequence).